These T cell receptor beta chains were read from a single sample in a study of cytomegalovirus exposure and HLA in healthy donors. TCRdb's copy holds only in-frame clones and misses some; the assay was immunoSEQ multiplex PCR. The table includes hundreds of thousands of clones, over 60% detected once. Sequencing was carried out using PBMCs. These receptors were taken from a male donor in good health and CMV-seronegative. Each CDR3 is given with its conserved first and last residue. A D gene is named only where the DNA matches it firmly. Size is stated for part of the rows, as once, few or many counts, or as a class when the clone is expanded.

length: 14; J: TRBJ1-1; V: TRBV28; size: -; D: -; CDR3: CASTTPGRNTEAFF; DNA: TGTGCCAGCACCACACCCGGGAGGAACACTGAAGCTTTCTTT
length: 12; J: TRBJ1-1; V: TRBV15; size: few; D: TRBD1; CDR3: CATSSRQGKAFF; DNA: TGTGCCACCAGCTCCCGACAGGGGAAAGCTTTCTTT
length: 16; J: TRBJ2-2; V: TRBV27; size: once; D: -; CDR3: CASRDYTGTPAGELFF; DNA: TGTGCCAGCAGGGATTACACCGGGACTCCCGCCGGGGAGCTGTTTTTT
length: 13; J: TRBJ2-7; V: TRBV5-5; size: -; D: -; CDR3: CASSFQGLYEQYF; DNA: TGTGCCAGCAGCTTCCAGGGCCTCTACGAGCAGTACTTC
length: 13; J: TRBJ2-7; V: TRBV5-1; size: once; D: -; CDR3: CASSLAGGTEQYF; DNA: TGCGCCAGCAGCTTGGCCGGAGGAACCGAGCAGTACTTC
length: 14; J: TRBJ2-7; V: TRBV9; size: -; D: TRBD2; CDR3: CASSAGLAVAEQYF; DNA: TGTGCCAGCAGCGCAGGACTAGCGGTTGCCGAGCAGTACTTC
length: 15; J: TRBJ2-7; V: TRBV6-5; size: -; D: -; CDR3: CASSYGELTLYEQYF; DNA: TGTGCCAGCAGTTACGGGGAGTTGACCCTCTACGAGCAGTACTTC
length: 15; J: TRBJ1-1; V: TRBV5-1; size: -; D: -; CDR3: CASSASRVGNTEAFF; DNA: TGCGCCAGCAGCGCCTCGCGGGTGGGGAACACTGAAGCTTTCTTT
length: 15; J: TRBJ1-3; V: TRBV28; size: once; D: TRBD1; CDR3: CATTHRGAAGNTIYF; DNA: TGTGCCACCACGCACAGGGGAGCTGCGGGAAACACCATATATTTT
length: 14; J: TRBJ1-1; V: TRBV27; size: -; D: -; CDR3: CASSLEGPYTEAFF; DNA: TGTGCCAGCAGTTTAGAGGGCCCCTACACTGAAGCTTTCTTT
length: 14; J: TRBJ2-7; V: TRBV30; size: -; D: -; CDR3: CAWSVRGALPEQYF; DNA: TGTGCCTGGAGTGTCCGGGGGGCCCTTCCCGAGCAGTACTTC
length: 16; J: TRBJ1-6; V: TRBV4-1; size: once; D: TRBD1; CDR3: CASSLKTGPDNSPLHF; DNA: TGCGCCAGCAGCCTCAAGACAGGGCCGGATAATTCACCCCTCCACTTT
length: 14; J: TRBJ2-7; V: TRBV7-9; size: -; D: TRBD1; CDR3: CASSSRDRVNEQYF; DNA: TGTGCCAGCAGCTCCCGGGACAGGGTCAACGAGCAGTACTTC
length: 16; J: TRBJ2-5; V: TRBV5-1; size: -; D: TRBD1; CDR3: CASSLGPGQGSETQYF; DNA: TGCGCCAGCAGCTTGGGCCCTGGACAGGGATCGGAGACCCAGTACTTC
length: 15; J: TRBJ1-5; V: TRBV18; size: -; D: -; CDR3: CASSGGGEGNQPQHF; DNA: TGTGCCAGCTCAGGCGGGGGCGAGGGCAATCAGCCCCAGCATTTT
length: 13; J: TRBJ1-2; V: TRBV19; size: -; D: -; CDR3: CASSIGQSYGYTF; DNA: TGTGCCAGTAGTATAGGTCAGTCCTATGGCTACACCTTC
length: 12; J: TRBJ2-7; V: TRBV28; size: -; D: -; CDR3: CASSEALYEQYF; DNA: TGTGCCAGCAGTGAAGCCCTTTACGAGCAGTACTTC
length: 13; J: TRBJ2-7; V: TRBV28; size: -; D: TRBD2; CDR3: CASSSGGLGEQYF; DNA: TGTGCCAGCAGCTCGGGGGGACTGGGGGAGCAGTACTTC
length: 13; J: TRBJ2-5; V: TRBV4-3; size: -; D: TRBD1; CDR3: CASSRDREETQYF; DNA: TGCGCCAGCAGCCGGGACAGGGAAGAGACCCAGTACTTC
length: 19; J: TRBJ2-7; V: TRBV29-1; size: -; D: -; CDR3: CSVRIFGAVGPRGSYEQYF; DNA: TGCAGCGTTCGTATTTTCGGGGCTGTGGGACCCAGGGGATCCTACGAGCAGTACTTC
length: 14; J: TRBJ2-7; V: TRBV4-3; size: -; D: -; CDR3: CASSPTGISYEQYF; DNA: TGCGCCAGCAGCCCAACAGGGATCTCCTACGAGCAGTACTTC
length: 17; J: TRBJ2-2; V: TRBV5-1; size: -; D: TRBD1; CDR3: CASSFPGTATNTGELFF; DNA: TGCGCCAGCAGCTTCCCCGGGACAGCCACGAACACCGGGGAGCTGTTTTTT
length: 14; J: TRBJ1-2; V: TRBV7-6; size: -; D: TRBD1; CDR3: CASSTGGINYGYTF; DNA: TGTGCCAGCAGCACAGGGGGTATAAACTATGGCTACACCTTC
length: 17; J: TRBJ1-5; V: TRBV28; size: few; D: -; CDR3: CASIPFLGRNSNQPQHF; DNA: TGTGCCAGTATCCCCTTTCTGGGCCGTAATAGCAATCAGCCCCAGCATTTT
length: 14; J: TRBJ1-2; V: TRBV5-1; size: -; D: TRBD1; CDR3: CASSFLTGTYGYTF; DNA: TGCGCCAGCAGCTTTTTGACAGGGACCTATGGCTACACCTTC
length: 17; J: TRBJ2-7; V: TRBV7-6; size: -; D: TRBD2; CDR3: CASSSTVSGVVPYEQYF; DNA: TGTGCCAGCAGCTCAACCGTGAGCGGGGTAGTTCCCTACGAGCAGTACTTC
length: 16; J: TRBJ2-4; V: TRBV4-2; size: -; D: -; CDR3: CASSLAATVAKNIQYF; DNA: TGTGCCAGCAGCCTCGCAGCGACAGTAGCCAAAAACATTCAGTACTTC
length: 13; J: TRBJ1-2; V: TRBV6-6; size: -; D: -; CDR3: CASSPTGVLGYTF; DNA: TGTGCCAGCAGCCCGACAGGAGTATTAGGCTACACCTTC
length: 15; J: TRBJ1-6; V: TRBV6-5; size: -; D: TRBD1; CDR3: CASSWRQGQNSPLHF; DNA: TGTGCCAGCAGTTGGCGACAGGGGCAAAATTCACCCCTCCACTTT
length: 15; J: TRBJ2-2; V: TRBV9; size: -; D: TRBD2; CDR3: CASRTGTSGTGELFF; DNA: TGTGCCAGCAGGACCGGGACTAGCGGGACCGGGGAGCTGTTTTTT
length: 15; J: TRBJ2-7; V: TRBV28; size: -; D: -; CDR3: CASSSPGQSTYEQYF; DNA: TGTGCCAGCAGTTCTCCGGGTCAGTCCACATACGAGCAGTACTTC
length: 11; J: TRBJ1-1; V: TRBV20-1; size: -; D: -; CDR3: CSASRNTEAFF; DNA: TGCAGTGCTAGCAGAAACACTGAAGCTTTCTTT
length: 14; J: TRBJ1-6; V: TRBV2; size: few; D: -; CDR3: CASSEAGAPSPLHF; DNA: TGTGCCAGCAGTGAAGCGGGGGCTCCGTCACCCCTCCACTTT
length: 15; J: TRBJ2-1; V: TRBV2; size: -; D: -; CDR3: CASKRVGGAYNEQFF; DNA: TGTGCCAGCAAGAGGGTCGGGGGAGCCTACAATGAGCAGTTCTTC
length: 14; J: TRBJ1-1; V: TRBV7-9; size: -; D: -; CDR3: CASSQQGLNTEAFF; DNA: TGTGCCAGCAGCCAACAGGGTCTGAACACTGAAGCTTTCTTT
length: 14; J: TRBJ1-5; V: TRBV2; size: -; D: -; CDR3: CASSGTGGNQPQHF; DNA: TGTGCCAGCAGCGGAACCGGGGGGAATCAGCCCCAGCATTTT
length: 11; J: TRBJ2-7; V: TRBV7-9; size: -; D: -; CDR3: CASSLDGEQYF; DNA: TGTGCCAGCAGCTTAGACGGGGAGCAGTACTTC
length: 12; J: TRBJ1-5; V: TRBV27; size: -; D: -; CDR3: CASSSPMQPQHF; DNA: TGTGCCAGCAGTTCCCCTATGCAGCCCCAGCATTTT
length: 14; J: TRBJ1-2; V: TRBV9; size: once; D: TRBD1; CDR3: CASSTPGTGVGYTF; DNA: TGTGCCAGCAGCACGCCCGGGACAGGGGTCGGCTACACCTTC
length: 18; J: TRBJ1-4; V: TRBV4-3; size: -; D: -; CDR3: CASSQDPIGWRTNEKLFF; DNA: TGCGCCAGCAGCCAAGATCCGATCGGCTGGAGGACTAATGAAAAACTGTTTTTT